These 29 T cell receptor beta chains were sequenced from one sample in a study of blood T cell repertoires in COVID-19. Assay used: immunoSEQ multiplex PCR; TCRdb lists only in-frame clones, some missing. The sample gives about 89,000 clones, roughly 80% of which show up once; over 8.5% is in the top ten. The sample comprised peripheral blood. The origin of the receptors is a woman older than 75 with acute or convalescent COVID-19.

The rearrangement uses TRBV19 and TRBJ1-1, with 10 bases fitting TRBD1. The CDR3 runs to 19 residues. Per the germline V gene, CDR1 is LNHDA and CDR2 is SQIVND (reference sequence). With V trimmed by 7 bases and J by 10 bases, 27 bases remained unmatched. CDR3 sequence reads: CASKSPPGGQGNPLGGAFF. In nucleotides, the CDR3 is TGTGCCAGTAAATCTCCCCCCGGGGGACAGGGGAACCCTTTAGGAGGAGCTTTCTTT.

The chain has TRBV28 and TRBJ1-2; a possible D gene is TRBD1 (6 bases). With 7 bases removed from V and 8 bases from J, the gap between germline ends came to 20 bases. Germline V gives CDR1 MDHEN, CDR2 SYDVKM. The CDR3 sequence is 14 residues long. The CDR3 DNA sequence: TGTGCCAGCAACCAGGGACATGGAGGCCGGGGCTACACCTTC. Amino acids: CASNQGHGGRGYTF.

This sequence joins TRBV24-1 and TRBJ2-1, with 7 bases that match TRBD2. Germline CDR1 reads KGHDR; CDR2 reads SFDVKD. J lost 2 bases, V lost 0 bases, and 3 bases had no gene match. The CDR3 runs 16 residues. The CDR3 DNA reads as TGTGCCACCAGTGATTTGGGACTAGATCCCTACAATGAGCAGTTCTTC. Protein product: CATSDLGLDPYNEQFF.

V and J are TRBV19 and TRBJ2-3, with D possibly matching TRBD2 (5 bases). This CDR3 comprises 15 residues. Deletions cut 7 bases from V and 1 base from J, with 15 bases between. Germline lookup yields CDR1 LNHDA and CDR2 SQIVND (reference sequence). CDR3 sequence: CASTPGSGGTDTQYF. The CDR3 DNA follows: TGTGCCAGTACCCCTGGGAGTGGGGGCACAGATACGCAGTATTTT. The complete variable domain, with remaining parts taken from reference TRBV19 and TRBJ2-3, reads DGGITQSPKYLFRKEGQNVTLSCEQNLNHDAMYWYRQDPGQGLRLIYYSQIVNDFQKGDIAEGYSVSREKKESFPLTVTSAQKNPTAFYLCASTPGSGGTDTQYFGPGTRLTVL.

V usage is TRBV6-2 or TRBV6-3 and J usage is TRBJ2-1; 8 positions agree with TRBD1. CDR3 length equals 15 residues. In germline, CDR1 is MNHEY, CDR2 SVGEGT. V trimming: 6 bases; J trimming: 4 bases; junction bases outside the gene matches: 8. CDR3 sequence: CASSLLDRGYNEQFF. CDR3 coding DNA: TGTGCCAGCAGCCTCCTTGACAGGGGATACAATGAGCAGTTCTTC.

The rearrangement links TRBV13 to TRBJ2-5; 7 nucleotides agree with TRBD2. Trimming at V came to 5 bases and at J to 1 base, leaving 10 bases not matched to a gene. The germline V gene has CDR1 PRHDT and CDR2 FYEKMQ (reference sequence). CDR3 length equals 16 residues. DNA of the CDR3: TGTGCCAGCAGCACCAAGGGGAGGGCCAGCCAAGAGACCCAGTACTTC. It encodes CASSTKGRASQETQYF.

The rearrangement uses TRBV19 and TRBJ2-7; weak D call: TRBD1 (6 bases). The CDR3 sequence is 14 residues long. CDR1 and CDR2 from the germline V gene are LNHDA and SQIVND (reference sequence). Trimming shortened V by 0 bases and J by 3 bases, and 9 bases separated the two germline ends. The CDR3 is CASSIDQGIYEQYF. CDR3 in DNA: TGTGCCAGTAGTATAGATCAGGGGATCTACGAGCAGTACTTC.

There are a few counts of this clone. The rearrangement joins TRBV6-5 to TRBJ1-2; 7 bases are a match to TRBD1. V trimming: 5 bases; J trimming: 3 bases; junction bases outside the gene matches: 6. Germline V gives CDR1 MNHEY, CDR2 SVGAGI. This CDR3 comprises 14 residues. CDR3 DNA sequence: TGTGCCAGCAGTATTGCAGGGACAGACTATGGCTACACCTTC. Its protein is CASSIAGTDYGYTF.

The table lists this clone with many counts. The chain couples TRBV7-9 to TRBJ2-7; D ambiguous. Trimming stripped 1 base from V and 10 bases from J, with 14 bases between. Germline-derived CDR1 and CDR2 are SEHNR and FQNEAQ (reference sequence). CDR3 length equals 13 residues. This chain's CDR3 is CASSLDGSSGQYF. CDR3 nucleotides: TGTGCCAGCAGCTTAGATGGTTCGTCAGGACAGTACTTC.

This clone has just a few counts. The chain employs TRBV7-2 and TRBJ1-5, with D possibly matching TRBD1 (6 bases). CDR1 is SGHTA, CDR2 FQGNSA, per germline. The length of the CDR3 is 16 residues. V lost 6 bases and J 3 bases, leaving 18 bases between the germline ends. Here the CDR3 reads CASSRRSGQNNQPQHF. CDR3 in DNA: TGTGCCAGCAGTCGACGCTCTGGACAGAACAATCAGCCCCAGCATTTT.

The chain uses TRBV2 and TRBJ2-1; 8 bases line up with TRBD2. CDR3 size: 12 residues. Looked up from germline, CDR1 is SNHLY and CDR2 is FYNNEI. The V segment lost 7 bases and the J segment 15 bases; nucleotides outside the gene matches: 11. CDR3 loop: CASIDGGDNLFF. In nucleotides, the CDR3 is TGTGCCAGCATCGACGGGGGGGATAATCTGTTCTTC.

This clone was seen only once. This chain uses TRBV18 with TRBJ2-2; TRBD1 might be the D (6 bases). The CDR3 is made up of 16 amino acids. Germline V gene data show CDR1 as KGHSH and CDR2 as LQKENI. With 5 bases removed from V and 0 bases from J, the gap between germline ends came to 13 bases. In DNA, the CDR3 is TGTGCCAGCTCATTCCGGGACACCTCGAACACCGGGGAGCTGTTTTTT. This codes for CASSFRDTSNTGELFF.

The V and J genes are TRBV19 and TRBJ2-7; 9 bases are a match to TRBD1. CDR1 and CDR2 from the germline V gene are LNHDA and SQIVND (reference sequence). The CDR3 length is 15 residues. V was pared by 4 bases and J by 2 bases, with 6 bases of the junction left unmatched. The CDR3 reads CASSTLRDRAYEQYF. In DNA form, the CDR3 reads TGTGCCAGTAGTACCCTGAGGGACAGGGCCTACGAGCAGTACTTC. The variable domain in full, completed from reference TRBV19 and TRBJ2-7, reads DGGITQSPKYLFRKEGQNVTLSCEQNLNHDAMYWYRQDPGQGLRLIYYSQIVNDFQKGDIAEGYSVSREKKESFPLTVTSAQKNPTAFYLCASSTLRDRAYEQYFGPGTRLTVT.

The CDR3 DNA follows: TGTGCCTGGAGTGTAACAGGCCTGAAAGATACGCAGTATTTT. Amino acid sequence: CAWSVTGLKDTQYF. V is TRBV30 and J is TRBJ2-3; tentatively, D is TRBD1 (5 bases). The CDR3 runs 14 residues. Germline loops: CDR1 GTSNPN, CDR2 SVGIG (reference sequence). V was pared by 0 bases and J by 5 bases, with 12 bases between.

This sequence joins TRBV5-6 and TRBJ1-1; no clear D. The CDR3 spans 15 residues. Germline-derived CDR1 and CDR2 are SGHDT and YYEEEE. Trimming took 5 bases from V and 1 from J, leaving 15 bases between them. CDR3 DNA sequence: TGTGCCAGCAGAACCCTTAGCGTCAGGAACACTGAAGCTTTCTTT. Translated: CASRTLSVRNTEAFF.

The chain couples TRBV10-3 to TRBJ1-1; D call uncertain. V lost 7 bases and J 1 base, leaving 13 bases between the germline ends. Germline V gene sequence: CDR1 ENHRY, CDR2 SYGVKD. The CDR3 totals 14 residues. The CDR3 DNA follows: TGTGCCATCACTTCTCCGGGTTCGAACACTGAAGCTTTCTTT. This sequence encodes CAITSPGSNTEAFF.

The V and J genes are TRBV7-2 and TRBJ2-7; a possible D gene is TRBD2 (5 bases). This CDR3 region has 12 residues. V was pared by 4 bases and J by 4 bases, with 8 bases between. CDR1 is SGHTA and CDR2 is FQGNSA in the germline V gene. Here the CDR3 reads CASSYGLYEQYF. The CDR3 nucleotides are TGTGCCAGCAGCTATGGACTGTACGAGCAGTACTTC.

This clone was seen only a few times. The chain has TRBV19 and TRBJ1-5, with 9 bases matching TRBD1. The CDR3 contains 15 residues. Germline-derived CDR1 and CDR2 are LNHDA and SQIVND (reference sequence). J gave up 5 bases and V 4 bases, and 6 bases lay outside the gene matches. CDR3 protein: CASSTLTGGDQPQHF. In nucleotides, the CDR3 is TGTGCCAGTAGTACCCTGACAGGGGGGGATCAGCCCCAGCATTTT.

This clone came up once. The rearrangement uses TRBV6-4 and TRBJ1-5; maybe TRBD1 (5 bases). This CDR3 is 13 amino acids long. In germline, CDR1 is MRHNA, CDR2 SNTAGT. Trimming took 3 bases from V and 6 from J, leaving 9 bases between them. This CDR3 is CASSEGGFQPQHF. In DNA form, the CDR3 reads TGTGCCAGCAGTGAGGGGGGGTTTCAGCCCCAGCATTTT.

Comments on this clone: The same CDR3 can be traced to other DNA sequences in this sample. The chain combines TRBV7-7 with TRBJ1-6, with D perhaps matching TRBD1 (5 bases). CDR1 is SSHAT, CDR2 FNYEAQ, per germline (reference sequence). Between the trimmed V and J ends, which lost 2 bases and 0 bases, there was a span of 17 bases. The CDR3 length is 19 residues. CDR3 bases: TGTGCCAGCAGCTTAAATTCAGGGCTACAGGCCTCCTATAATTCACCCCTCCACTTT. Protein product: CASSLNSGLQASYNSPLHF.

This sequence joins TRBV7-5 and TRBJ2-7; whether TRBD2, the table's D call, matches the DNA was not checked. TRBV7-5 is flagged as a pseudogene. The CDR3 is 14 amino acids. CDR3 residues: CARPPVSTVFEQYV. For the CDR3, the DNA is TGTGCCAGACCCCCCGTAAGTACGGTTTTCGAGCAGTACGTC.

V is TRBV6-5 and J is TRBJ2-2, with TRBD1 matching over 7 bases. Germline V gene sequence: CDR1 MNHEY, CDR2 SVGAGI. V was clipped by 11 bases and J by 6 bases; unmatched bases: 15. The CDR3 sequence is 15 residues long. CDR3 sequence reads: CAAHMTGMRAGELFF. CDR3 in DNA: TGTGCCGCGCACATGACAGGGATGCGCGCCGGGGAGCTGTTTTTT.

This clone occurred once. This chain uses TRBV7-2 with TRBJ1-5, with a weak D call TRBD1 (6 bases). Germline V gene lookup returns CDR1 SGHTA and CDR2 FQGNSA. This CDR3 has 14 amino acids. Trimming cost V 5 bases and J 6 bases, with 14 bases left between them. This CDR3 reads CASSPDRYSQPQHF. In DNA, the CDR3 is TGTGCCAGCAGCCCAGACAGGTATTCTCAGCCCCAGCATTTT.

This chain connects TRBV2 to TRBJ2-1, with 12 bases lining up with TRBD2. After removal of 4 bases from V and 6 bases from J, the junction contained 7 bases not matched to a gene. CDR1 is SNHLY and CDR2 is FYNNEI in the germline V gene. CDR3 length: 16 amino acids. The CDR3 bases are TGTGCCAGCAGTGTCCTGACTAGCGGGGGAGGCAATGAGCAGTTCTTC. Amino acids: CASSVLTSGGGNEQFF.

The chain joins TRBV5-1 to TRBJ1-2, with no clear D. Trimming cost V 6 bases and J 1 base, with 19 bases left between them. CDR1 and CDR2 from the germline V gene are SGHRS and YFSETQ. The CDR3 runs 16 residues. In DNA form, the CDR3 reads TGCGCCAGCACCCCGAATGCAGGCATATTTAACTATGGCTACACCTTC. This gives the protein CASTPNAGIFNYGYTF. Using reference TRBV5-1 and TRBJ1-2 for the parts outside the CDR3, the full variable domain is KAGVTQTPRYLIKTRGQQVTLSCSPISGHRSVSWYQQTPGQGLQFLFEYFSETQRNKGNFPGRFSGRQFSNSRSEMNVSTLELGDSALYLCASTPNAGIFNYGYTFGSGTRLTVV.

The CDR3 loop reads CASSLNLEGELFF. Here the CDR3 DNA reads TGTGCCAGCAGCCTAAATTTAGAAGGGGAGCTGTTTTTT. The chain joins TRBV7-3 to TRBJ2-2; the D is unclear. Trimming cost V 5 bases and J 8 bases, with 12 bases left between them. Germline V gives CDR1 SGHTA, CDR2 FQGTGA. CDR3 length equals 13 residues.

The chain has TRBV7-2 and TRBJ1-5; 10 nucleotides agree with TRBD1. Germline V gene data show CDR1 as SGHTA and CDR2 as FQGNSA. J lost 4 bases, V lost 3 bases, and 3 bases had no gene match. The CDR3 has 15 amino acids. The chain's CDR3 is CASSFGTGANQPQHF. The CDR3 DNA reads as TGTGCCAGCAGCTTCGGGACAGGGGCGAATCAGCCCCAGCATTTT.

The genes are TRBV3-1 (or the pseudogene TRBV3-2) and TRBJ2-1; no clear D gene. The CDR3 loop spans 11 amino acids. Germline V lookup: CDR1 LGHDT, CDR2 YNNKEL (reference sequence). Trimming stripped 3 bases from V and 10 bases from J, with 7 bases between. This CDR3 is CASSQSREQFF. The CDR3 DNA reads TGTGCCAGCAGCCAGAGTCGGGAGCAGTTCTTC.

V usage is TRBV5-1 and J usage is TRBJ1-1, with TRBD1 matching over 7 bases. This CDR3 contains 16 residues. Germline values: CDR1 SGHRS, CDR2 YFSETQ. J gave up 1 base and V 4 bases, and 10 bases lay outside the gene matches. The CDR3 reads CASSIRPGQPNTEAFF. The CDR3 DNA follows: TGCGCCAGCAGCATACGACCGGGACAGCCGAACACTGAAGCTTTCTTT.